These 26 T cell receptor beta chains came from one sample sequenced in a study of T cells in Graves' hyperthyroidism and ophthalmopathy. RNA transcripts yielded amplified TCR beta CDR3 regions. First-round RT-PCR with HTBI primers amplified the TCR CDR3 region. TCRdb re-called the multiplex PCR reads with MiXCR, one entry per CDR3 protein. The sample records about 350,000 distinct CDR3 sequences, around 13% being singletons. The material sequenced was blood. These receptors all come from a woman under 40 with Graves' hyperthyroidism.

This clonotype was recorded many times. The chain has TRBV7-6 and TRBJ2-1; D unclear. The germline V gene has CDR1 SGHVS and CDR2 FNYEAQ. The CDR3 consists of 15 residues. Trimming left V 3 bases short and J 7 bases short, with 16 bases between. CDR3 loop: CASSLGGIPKNEQFF. The DNA for the CDR3 is TGTGCCAGCAGCTTGGGTGGGATACCTAAAAATGAGCAGTTCTTC. The whole variable domain, remainder taken from reference TRBV7-6 and TRBJ2-1, is GAGVSQSPRYKVTKRGQDVALRCDPISGHVSLYWYRQALGQGPEFLTYFNYEAQQDKSGLPNDRFSAERPEGSISTLTIQRTEQRDSAMYRCASSLGGIPKNEQFFGPGTRLTVL.

The sample holds many counts of this clonotype. CDR3 nucleotide sequence: TGTGCCAGCAGTCGACTAGCGGGAAACTACGAGCAGTACTTC. It is translated as CASSRLAGNYEQYF. The genes are TRBV28 and TRBJ2-7, with TRBD2 identical over 11 bases. In germline, CDR1 is MDHEN, CDR2 SYDVKM. This CDR3 contains 14 residues. The V and J ends lost 5 bases and 3 bases, in that order; junction bases with no gene match: 3.

This clonotype was observed a handful of times. V is TRBV12-3 or TRBV12-4 and J is TRBJ2-7, with 7 bases matching TRBD1. The CDR3 contains 13 residues. V dropped 6 bases and J dropped 0; count of bases not matched to a gene: 2. CDR3 sequence: CASRGQSSYEQYF. The CDR3 DNA reads TGTGCCAGCAGGGGACAGAGCTCCTACGAGCAGTACTTC.

This clonotype has a handful of counts. The junction shows a germline mismatch at one end, possibly a read error. This chain links TRBV6-6 with TRBJ2-5, with D perhaps matching TRBD2 (5 bases). The germline CDR1 and CDR2 sequences are MNHNY and SVGAGI (reference sequence). This CDR3 comprises 18 residues. DNA for the CDR3: TGTGCCAGCAGTTTAACTCGGAACCTTGTGGGAGAACAAGGGACCCAGTACTTC. Protein: CASSLTRNLVGEQGTQYF.

This clonotype came up many times. V is TRBV7-9 and J is TRBJ1-1; no definite D call. The CDR3 has 12 residues. Germline CDR1 is SEHNR and CDR2 is FQNEAQ (reference sequence). The V end lost 3 bases, the J end lost 7 bases, and 9 bases lay between the germline ends. The CDR3 DNA reads TGTGCCAGCAGCTTTTCCGGGGTTGAAGCTTTCTTT. This encodes CASSFSGVEAFF.

This clonotype was found a few times. This sequence joins TRBV2 and TRBJ1-5; D is uncertain. The length of the CDR3 is 15 residues. Germline-derived CDR1 and CDR2 are SNHLY and FYNNEI. Trimming removed 6 bases at V and 4 bases at J, with 16 bases between. This CDR3 reads CASRGQDSSNQPQHF. In nucleotides, the CDR3 is TGTGCCAGCAGGGGCCAGGATTCATCGAATCAGCCCCAGCATTTT. The entire variable domain, with the rest obtained from reference TRBV2 and TRBJ1-5, is as follows: EPEVTQTPSHQVTQMGQEVILRCVPISNHLYFYWYRQILGQKVEFLVSFYNNEISEKSEIFDDQFSVERPDGSNFTLKIRSTKLEDSAMYFCASRGQDSSNQPQHFGDGTRLSIL.

This clonotype came up many times. The chain combines TRBV7-3 with TRBJ2-3, with D tentatively TRBD2 (6 bases). The CDR3 extends over 14 amino acids. The germline V gene encodes CDR1 SGHTA and CDR2 FQGTGA. The V and J ends lost 7 bases and 0 bases respectively, with 11 bases between them. CDR3 protein: CASKTGTSTDTQYF. CDR3 nucleotides: TGTGCCAGCAAGACCGGGACTAGCACAGATACGCAGTATTTT.

The sample holds a few counts of this clonotype. V usage is TRBV6-2 or TRBV6-3 and J usage is TRBJ1-1, with D uncertain. The CDR3 consists of 12 residues. From germline, CDR1 is MNHEY and CDR2 SVGEGT. Deletions cut 6 bases from V and 7 bases from J, with 12 bases between. CDR3: CASRSSSREAFF. Here the CDR3 DNA reads TGTGCCAGCAGATCAAGCTCCCGTGAAGCTTTCTTT.

This clonotype was seen many times. The rearrangement joins TRBV15 to TRBJ2-5; 8 bases match TRBD1. With 9 bases clipped from V and 3 bases from J, the junction kept 12 bases outside the gene matches. Germline CDR1 and CDR2: LNHNV and YYDKDF (reference sequence). CDR3 size: 15 residues. In DNA, the CDR3 is TGTGCCACTCGATCTCAGGGGGCACGGAAAGAGACCCAGTACTTC. This sequence encodes CATRSQGARKETQYF.

This clonotype was seen ten or more times. The chain uses TRBV28 and TRBJ2-2; D not certain. The length of the CDR3 is 12 residues. Trimming cost V 7 bases and J 5 bases, with 8 bases left between them. CDR1 and CDR2 (germline): MDHEN, SYDVKM. The CDR3 DNA sequence: TGTGCCAGCACATATCAAACCGGGGAGCTGTTTTTT. It is translated as CASTYQTGELFF.

CDR3 nucleotide sequence: TGTGCCAGCAGCCACAGGGAAGGTAATGAAAAACTGTTTTTT. Encoded protein: CASSHREGNEKLFF. The V call is TRBV7-9, the J call TRBJ1-4; weak D call: TRBD1 (6 bases). Germline V gene sequence: CDR1 SEHNR, CDR2 FQNEAQ (reference sequence). The V gene lost 5 bases and the J gene lost 4 bases, with 11 bases spanning the gap. The CDR3 loop spans 14 amino acids.

This clonotype was recorded many times. V gene TRBV5-4 combines with J gene TRBJ1-6; 8 nucleotides line up with TRBD1. V was clipped by 2 bases and J by 6 bases; unmatched bases: 4. Looked up from germline, CDR1 is SGHNT and CDR2 is YYREEE (reference sequence). The CDR3 sequence is 15 residues long. The CDR3 region has the DNA TGTGCCAGCAGCTTAACAGGGGGTGGTAATTCACCCCTCCACTTT. It is translated as CASSLTGGGNSPLHF.

To note about this clonotype: A much larger clone lies a single base off, so this may be a read error. V and J are TRBV28 and TRBJ2-3; D ambiguous. CDR3 length: 15 residues. Looked up from germline, CDR1 is MDHEN and CDR2 is SYDVKM. V gave up 6 bases and J gave up 2 bases, with 15 bases separating them. In DNA, the CDR3 is TGTGCCAGCAGGGCCACGAGACACAACACAGATACGCAGTATTTT. Translated, it gives CASRATRHNTDTQYF.

This clonotype was seen ten or more times. CDR3 DNA: TGTGCCAGCAGGGAGTTCGAGACCCAGTACTTC. It yields the protein CASREFETQYF. The chain couples TRBV2 to TRBJ2-5; D remains unclear. Trimming took off 6 bases at V and 5 bases at J, with 7 bases between the two ends. CDR1 and CDR2 (germline): SNHLY, FYNNEI. CDR3 size: 11 residues.

This clonotype was seen many times. The genes are TRBV12-3 or TRBV12-4 and TRBJ2-2; 9 bases are shared with TRBD2. The CDR3 contains 14 residues. The ends lost 5 bases at V and 8 bases at J; junction bases unmatched: 6. The CDR3 DNA reads TGTGCCAGCAGTAAAGCGGGAGGCCTTGGGGAGCTGTTTTTT. Translating gives CASSKAGGLGELFF.

This clonotype was picked up many times. This chain links TRBV11-2 with TRBJ2-5, with TRBD1 matching over 7 bases. The CDR3 is 14 amino acids. J lost 1 base, V lost 6 bases, and 5 bases had no gene match. Germline V gives CDR1 SGHAT, CDR2 FQNNGV. CDR3 region: CASSRDSLQETQYF. For the CDR3, the DNA is TGTGCCAGCAGTCGGGACAGCCTCCAAGAGACCCAGTACTTC.

Note on this clonotype: This clone may be a read error of a much larger clone one base away. The chain employs TRBV7-2 and TRBJ2-1; D perhaps matches TRBD1 (6 bases). The CDR3 is 12 residues long. Per the germline V gene, CDR1 is SGHTA and CDR2 is FQGNSA. The CDR3 DNA sequence: TGTGCCAGCAGCTGGGACACGGCTGAGCAGTGCTTC. It codes for CASSWDTAEQCF.

V is TRBV19 and J is TRBJ2-2; 10 bases are shared with TRBD1. This CDR3 has 15 residues. The germline gives CDR1 LNHDA, CDR2 SQIVND (reference sequence). V trimming: 9 bases; J trimming: 3 bases; junction bases outside the gene matches: 7. CDR3 region: CASRGQGDYTGELFF. As DNA, the CDR3 is TGTGCCAGCCGAGGACAGGGGGATTACACCGGGGAGCTGTTTTTT.

This clonotype was counted between two and nine times. This sequence joins TRBV7-2 and TRBJ2-1; the match to TRBD2 covers 8 bases. The V gene end was trimmed by 3 bases and the J gene end by 8 bases; junction bases not matched to a gene: 12. Germline V CDR1 and CDR2: SGHTA, FQGNSA. The length of the CDR3 is 16 residues. DNA of the CDR3: TGTGCCAGCAGCTTTGGGGGGCGGGGGGCGATCGATGAGCAGTTCTTC. Translating it yields CASSFGGRGAIDEQFF.

The chain couples TRBV3-1 to TRBJ2-7; TRBD1 aligns across 9 bases. The V gene's germline CDR1 is LGHDT and CDR2 YNNKEL (reference sequence). V trimming: 8 bases; J trimming: 10 bases; junction bases outside the gene matches: 3. CDR3 size: 10 residues. CDR3 loop: CASGDREQYF. For the CDR3, the DNA is TGTGCCAGCGGGGACAGGGAACAGTACTTC.

This clonotype has a count of ten or more. V usage is TRBV20-1 and J usage is TRBJ1-1; D is unclear. Per the germline V gene, CDR1 is DFQATT and CDR2 is SNEGSKA (reference sequence). The length of the CDR3 is 13 residues. Between the trimmed V and J ends, which lost 1 base and 3 bases, there was a span of 9 bases. This CDR3 reads CSARASGDTEAFF. Here the CDR3 DNA reads TGCAGTGCTAGAGCGTCCGGGGACACTGAAGCTTTCTTT.

The rearrangement joins TRBV30 to TRBJ2-3, with TRBD2 identical over 7 bases. Per the germline V gene, CDR1 is GTSNPN and CDR2 is SVGIG (reference sequence). With 5 bases clipped from V and 6 bases from J, the junction kept 8 bases outside the gene matches. This CDR3 has 13 residues. The CDR3 loop reads CAWGGDFDDTQYF. In nucleotides, the CDR3 is TGTGCCTGGGGGGGGGACTTTGACGATACGCAGTATTTT.

The chain joins TRBV29-1 to TRBJ2-7; TRBD1 matches at 8 bases. Germline lookup yields CDR1 SQVTM and CDR2 ANQGSEA. This CDR3 is 12 amino acids long. The ends lost 6 bases at V and 5 bases at J; junction bases unmatched: 6. CDR3 sequence (DNA): TGCAGCGTCTCAGACAGGGGAAACGAGCAGTACTTC. It encodes CSVSDRGNEQYF.

This clonotype has only a few counts. The chain is built from TRBV20-1 and TRBJ2-1; no definite D call. CDR1 is DFQATT, CDR2 SNEGSKA, per germline (reference sequence). The CDR3 consists of 14 residues. The V end was cut by 7 bases, the J end by 4 bases, with 17 bases between. CDR3 bases: TGCAGTGGCCGCACAGTTACTCTATACAATGAGCAGTTCTTC. It yields the protein CSGRTVTLYNEQFF.

This clonotype was counted many times. This sequence joins TRBV12-3 or TRBV12-4 and TRBJ2-3; D perhaps matches TRBD2 (6 bases). Trimming stripped 6 bases from V and 2 bases from J, with 15 bases between. The CDR3 is 15 amino acids. CDR3 in amino acids: CASSHTGALTDTQYF. The DNA of the CDR3 is TGTGCCAGCAGCCATACGGGAGCGCTCACAGATACGCAGTATTTT.

As for this clonotype: This may come from a read error, since a much larger clone is one base off. The chain combines TRBV11-2 with TRBJ2-3, with 8 bases lining up with TRBD2. This CDR3 has 16 residues. Germline-derived CDR1 and CDR2 are SGHAT and FQNNGV. This CDR3 reads CATTGSFAGGSDSQYF. The CDR3 coding sequence is TGTGCCACCACGGGCTCGTTTGCGGGAGGTTCAGATTCGCAGTATTTT.